The 17 T cell receptor beta chains below all came from one sample that was sequenced in a study of T cell responses to AZD1222 COVID-19 vaccine. Produced via immunoSEQ multiplex PCR; TCRdb's table is partial and in-frame only. This repertoire shows roughly 200,000 clones, 80% to 90% found once; its top ten account for approximately 7.7%. The specimen was peripheral blood, collected on day 0 of AZD1222 vaccination. These receptors all come from an adult in good health.

This chain uses TRBV3-1 (or the pseudogene TRBV3-2) with TRBJ1-5, with no clear D. CDR3 length: 15 residues. CDR1 is LGHDT, CDR2 YNNKEL, per germline (reference sequence). V dropped 1 base and J dropped 2 bases, with 9 bases sitting between them. Here the CDR3 DNA reads TGTGCCAGCAGCCAAGGAGGGAATGGCAATCAGCCCCAGCATTTT. This translates into CASSQGGNGNQPQHF.

This clone was seen a single time. The V call is TRBV2, the J call TRBJ2-7; 7 positions match TRBD1. CDR3 size: 11 residues. Germline V gene sequence: CDR1 SNHLY, CDR2 FYNNEI. Trimming removed 6 bases from V and 4 bases from J; junction bases left unmatched: 0. The CDR3 spells CASRTGYEQYF. The DNA of the CDR3 is TGTGCCAGCAGGACAGGGTACGAGCAGTACTTC.

This sequence joins TRBV5-1 and TRBJ1-5, with 10 bases identical to TRBD1. This CDR3 has 14 residues. The junction had 5 bases not matched to a gene; V was cut back by 2 bases and J by 9 bases. Per germline, CDR1 SGHRS and CDR2 YFSETQ. CDR3 amino acids: CASSFAGQGTPQHF. The CDR3 region has the DNA TGCGCCAGCAGCTTTGCGGGACAGGGGACGCCCCAGCATTTT.

The chain couples TRBV5-1 to TRBJ2-7; D is possibly TRBD1 (6 bases). The V end was cut by 2 bases, the J end by 7 bases, with 16 bases between. The CDR3 is 14 amino acids. Germline values: CDR1 SGHRS, CDR2 YFSETQ. CDR3 amino acids: CASSFDRPSREQYF. The CDR3, as DNA: TGCGCCAGCAGCTTTGACAGGCCAAGCAGGGAGCAGTACTTC. Based on the CDR3 plus reference TRBV5-1 and TRBJ2-7, the full variable domain is KAGVTQTPRYLIKTRGQQVTLSCSPISGHRSVSWYQQTPGQGLQFLFEYFSETQRNKGNFPGRFSGRQFSNSRSEMNVSTLELGDSALYLCASSFDRPSREQYFGPGTRLTVT.

The chain combines TRBV6-1 with TRBJ2-7; D is uncertain. Trimming shortened V by 2 bases and J by 2 bases, and 7 bases separated the two germline ends. CDR1 is MNHNS, CDR2 SASEGT, per germline. This CDR3 spans 13 amino acids. The CDR3 coding sequence is TGTGCCAGCAGTGAAATTGGAACCTACGAGCAGTACTTC. Its protein product is CASSEIGTYEQYF.

This clone has only a few counts. V usage is TRBV5-1 and J usage is TRBJ2-5, with 10 bases that match TRBD1. The CDR3 loop spans 15 amino acids. The V segment lost 0 bases and the J segment 5 bases; nucleotides outside the gene matches: 4. Germline V gene lookup returns CDR1 SGHRS and CDR2 YFSETQ. CDR3 amino acids: CASSLGDRGEETQYF. The CDR3 coding sequence is TGCGCCAGCAGCTTGGGGGACAGGGGAGAGGAGACCCAGTACTTC.

This clone was detected a few times. This chain uses TRBV18 with TRBJ1-2, with D unresolved. This CDR3 spans 13 amino acids. CDR1 and CDR2 from the germline V gene are KGHSH and LQKENI. V shed 3 bases and J shed 4 bases, with 9 bases lying between them. CDR3 amino acids: CASSPLNTYGYTF. CDR3 nucleotides: TGTGCCAGCTCACCCCTGAACACCTATGGCTACACCTTC.

J is TRBJ2-2 and V is TRBV30; D is tentatively TRBD1 or TRBD2 (5 bases each). Germline V CDR1 and CDR2: GTSNPN, SVGIG (reference sequence). V gave up 0 bases and J gave up 7 bases, with 15 bases separating them. This CDR3 contains 15 residues. The chain's CDR3 is CAWSVPVRESGELFF. CDR3 DNA sequence: TGTGCCTGGAGTGTACCGGTCAGGGAGAGCGGGGAGCTGTTTTTT.

V and J are TRBV7-9 and TRBJ1-4; no firm D call. This CDR3 comprises 11 residues. V lost 0 bases and J lost 11, with 4 bases in between. Per germline, CDR1 SEHNR and CDR2 FQNEAQ (reference sequence). Here the CDR3 DNA reads TGTGCCAGCAGCTTAGCACAGAAACTGTTTTTT. It yields the protein CASSLAQKLFF.

This clone has just a few counts. The chain uses TRBV4-1 and TRBJ1-2, with TRBD1 as a possible D gene (5 bases). Trimming took off 1 base at V and 4 bases at J, with 13 bases between the two ends. CDR3 length: 15 amino acids. Germline V CDR1 and CDR2: MGHRA, YSYEKL. CDR3 residues: CASSQAEGQRYGYTF. CDR3 coding DNA: TGCGCCAGCAGCCAAGCCGAGGGGCAGCGCTATGGCTACACCTTC.

This chain links TRBV6-5 with TRBJ2-7, with TRBD1 matching 7 bases. This CDR3 region has 14 residues. Trimming at V came to 6 bases and at J to 3 bases, leaving 8 bases not matched to a gene. The germline CDR1 and CDR2 sequences are MNHEY and SVGAGI. The CDR3 bases are TGTGCCAGCAGACGACAGGGATCCGGCTACGAGCAGTACTTC. Its protein product is CASRRQGSGYEQYF.

The genes are TRBV18 and TRBJ1-4; D unresolved. The V gene lost 6 bases and the J gene lost 6 bases, with 11 bases spanning the gap. Germline V CDR1 and CDR2: KGHSH, LQKENI. This CDR3 has 13 amino acids. The CDR3 loop is CASSPAADEKLFF. CDR3 DNA: TGTGCCAGCTCCCCGGCTGCCGATGAAAAACTGTTTTTT.

V usage is TRBV5-6 and J usage is TRBJ1-3, with D unclear. The CDR3 extends over 15 amino acids. Trimming took 4 bases from V and 0 from J, leaving 11 bases between them. Germline V lookup: CDR1 SGHDT, CDR2 YYEEEE. The CDR3 region has the DNA TGTGCCAGCAGCCCTTACTGGGGCTCTGGAAACACCATATATTTT. This encodes CASSPYWGSGNTIYF.

The chain recombines TRBV5-4 with TRBJ2-1; possibly TRBD2 for D (6 bases). Germline-derived CDR1 and CDR2 are SGHNT and YYREEE (reference sequence). The CDR3 totals 13 residues. Trimming took 6 bases from V and 6 from J, leaving 13 bases between them. The CDR3 DNA reads TGTGCCAGCACCCCTAGGGAGGCCAATGAGCAGTTCTTC. Its translation: CASTPREANEQFF.

The chain recombines TRBV30 with TRBJ2-6, with D perhaps TRBD2 (6 bases). This CDR3 has 16 residues. V dropped 5 bases and J dropped 0 bases, with 14 bases sitting between them. Per germline, CDR1 GTSNPN and CDR2 SVGIG (reference sequence). The CDR3 here is CAWGTGLSSGANVLTF. CDR3 DNA: TGTGCCTGGGGAACAGGACTAAGCTCTGGGGCCAACGTCCTGACTTTC. The variable domain in full, completed from reference TRBV30 and TRBJ2-6, reads SQTIHQWPATLVQPVGSPLSLECTVEGTSNPNLYWYRQAAGRGLQLLFYSVGIGQISSEVPQNLSASRPQDRQFILSSKKLLLSDSGFYLCAWGTGLSSGANVLTFGAGSRLTVL.

Regarding this clone: The junction shows a germline mismatch at one end, possibly a read error. The chain joins TRBV27 to TRBJ1-5; 10 bases match TRBD1. Looked up from germline, CDR1 is MNHEY and CDR2 is SMNVEV (reference sequence). This CDR3 has 15 residues. The CDR3 loop reads CASSPRDRGNQPQHF. In DNA form, the CDR3 reads TGTGCCAGCAGTCCCCGGGACAGGGGCAACCAGCCCCAGCATTTT.

The J gene is TRBJ2-3, the V gene TRBV5-1; 9 bases line up with TRBD1. V lost 4 bases to trimming and J lost 6 bases; unmatched junction nucleotides: 9. Germline lookup yields CDR1 SGHRS and CDR2 YFSETQ. The CDR3 is 15 amino acids. CDR3 sequence: CASSIGQGRMDTQYF. As DNA, the CDR3 is TGCGCCAGCAGCATAGGACAGGGGCGGATGGATACGCAGTATTTT.